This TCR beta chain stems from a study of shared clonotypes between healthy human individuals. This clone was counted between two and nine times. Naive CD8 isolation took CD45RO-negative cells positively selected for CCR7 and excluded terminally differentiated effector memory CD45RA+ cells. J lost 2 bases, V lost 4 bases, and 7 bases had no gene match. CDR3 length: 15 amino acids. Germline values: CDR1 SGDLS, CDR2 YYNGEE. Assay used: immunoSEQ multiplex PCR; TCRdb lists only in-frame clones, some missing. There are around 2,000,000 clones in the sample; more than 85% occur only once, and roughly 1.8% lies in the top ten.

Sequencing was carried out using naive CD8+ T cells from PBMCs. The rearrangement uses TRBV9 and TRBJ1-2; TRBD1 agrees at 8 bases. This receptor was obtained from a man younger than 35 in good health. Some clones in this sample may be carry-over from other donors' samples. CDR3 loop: CASSQPTGVNYGYTF. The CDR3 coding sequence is TGTGCCAGCAGCCAGCCGACAGGGGTCAACTATGGCTACACCTTC.